This T cell receptor (beta chain) came from a study of T-cell reconstitution after alpha-beta-depleted transplantation in children. Findings of the study overall: Alpha-beta T cells present about two months after transplant were reported to originate from several hundred expanded graft clones. Once a year had passed after transplant, T-cell counts and diversity came mostly from newly produced T cells. There were some patients whose high TCRbeta diversity at day 60 came from surviving recipient T cells and thymic progenitors.

This clonotype has ten or more counts. As yet, its antigen is unknown. This CDR3 is 14 amino acids long. The ends were cut back, 4 bases at V and 2 bases at J, with 13 bases in the middle. Germline loops: CDR1 SGDLS, CDR2 YYNGEE. As it was prepared, the TCRbeta library received unique molecular identifiers. Via MiXCR, TCRdb re-called the PCR reads, giving one row per CDR3 protein. This sample has approximately 800,000 distinct CDR3 sequences, with 16% found just once. The chain employs TRBV9 and TRBJ2-7, with D maybe TRBD2 (6 bases). The sequencing here drew on PBMCs, mostly from graft donor cells, taken 360 days after TCRalphabeta/CD19-depleted stem cell transplant. The TCR sequence derives from a male patient aged 5 to 17 who had a stem cell transplant for acute lymphoblastic leukemia, so the T cells may come from the graft donor. As DNA, the CDR3 is TGTGCCAGCAGCAAAGAGGAGGGGCCCTACGAGCAGTACTTC. This sequence encodes CASSKEEGPYEQYF. The full variable domain, with the rest looked up from reference TRBV9 and TRBJ2-7, is DSGVTQTPKHLITATGQRVTLRCSPRSGDLSVYWYQQSLDQGLQFLIQYYNGEERAKGNILERFSAQQFPDLHSELNLSSLELGDSALYFCASSKEEGPYEQYFGPGTRLTVT.